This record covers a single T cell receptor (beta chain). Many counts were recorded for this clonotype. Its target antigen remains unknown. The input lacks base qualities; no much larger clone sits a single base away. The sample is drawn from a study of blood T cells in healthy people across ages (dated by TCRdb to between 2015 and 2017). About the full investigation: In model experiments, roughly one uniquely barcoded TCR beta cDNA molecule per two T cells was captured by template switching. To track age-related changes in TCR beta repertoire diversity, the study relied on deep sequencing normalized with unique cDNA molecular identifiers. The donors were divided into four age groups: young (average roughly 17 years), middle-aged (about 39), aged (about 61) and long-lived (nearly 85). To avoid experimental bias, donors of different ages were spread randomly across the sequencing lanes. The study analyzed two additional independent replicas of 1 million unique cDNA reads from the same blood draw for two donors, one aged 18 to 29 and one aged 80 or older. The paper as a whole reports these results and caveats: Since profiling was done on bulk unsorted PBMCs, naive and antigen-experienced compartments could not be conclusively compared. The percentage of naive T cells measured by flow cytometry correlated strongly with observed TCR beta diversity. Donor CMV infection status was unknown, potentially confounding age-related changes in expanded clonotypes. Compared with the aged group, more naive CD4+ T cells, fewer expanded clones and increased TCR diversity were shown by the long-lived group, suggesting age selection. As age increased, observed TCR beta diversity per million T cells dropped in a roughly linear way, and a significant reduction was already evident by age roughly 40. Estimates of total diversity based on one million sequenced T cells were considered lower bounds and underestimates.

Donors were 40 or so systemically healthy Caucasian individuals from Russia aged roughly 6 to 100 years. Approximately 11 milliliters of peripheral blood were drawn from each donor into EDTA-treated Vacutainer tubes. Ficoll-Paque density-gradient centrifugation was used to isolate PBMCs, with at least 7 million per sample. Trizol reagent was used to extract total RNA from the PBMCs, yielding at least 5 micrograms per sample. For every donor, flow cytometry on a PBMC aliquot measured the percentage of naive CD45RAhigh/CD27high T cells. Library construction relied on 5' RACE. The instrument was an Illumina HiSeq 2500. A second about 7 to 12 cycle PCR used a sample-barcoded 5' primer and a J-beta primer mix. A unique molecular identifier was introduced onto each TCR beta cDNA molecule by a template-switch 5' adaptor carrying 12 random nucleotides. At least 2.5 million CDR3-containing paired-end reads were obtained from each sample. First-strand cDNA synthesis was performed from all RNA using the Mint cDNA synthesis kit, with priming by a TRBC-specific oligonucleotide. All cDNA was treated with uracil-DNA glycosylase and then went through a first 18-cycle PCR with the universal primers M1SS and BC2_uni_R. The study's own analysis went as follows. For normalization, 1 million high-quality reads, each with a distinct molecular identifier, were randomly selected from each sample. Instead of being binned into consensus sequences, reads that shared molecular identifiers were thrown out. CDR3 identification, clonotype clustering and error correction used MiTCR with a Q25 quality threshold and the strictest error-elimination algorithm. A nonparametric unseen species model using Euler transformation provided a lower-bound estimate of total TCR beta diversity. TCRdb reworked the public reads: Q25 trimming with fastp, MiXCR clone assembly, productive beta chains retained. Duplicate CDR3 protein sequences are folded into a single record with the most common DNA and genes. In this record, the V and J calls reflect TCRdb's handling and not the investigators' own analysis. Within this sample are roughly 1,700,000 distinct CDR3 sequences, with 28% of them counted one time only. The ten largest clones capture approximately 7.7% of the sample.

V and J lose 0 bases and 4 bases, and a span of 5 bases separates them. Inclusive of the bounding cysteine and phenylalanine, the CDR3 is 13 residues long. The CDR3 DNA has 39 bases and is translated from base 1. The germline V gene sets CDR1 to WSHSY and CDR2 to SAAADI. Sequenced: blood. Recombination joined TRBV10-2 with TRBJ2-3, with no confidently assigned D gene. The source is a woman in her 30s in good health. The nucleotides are TGCGCCAGCAGTGAGTCGAGTGCAGATACGCAGTATTTT. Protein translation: CASSESSADTQYF.